This T cell receptor (beta chain) was documented in a study of shared clonotypes between healthy human individuals. Study-level points and caveats: Sampling was confined to blood; repertoires within tissues likely differ. When compared with the clonotypes that were shared by all four sorted-subset donors, the non-shared clonotypes turned out to have lower generation probabilities.

V was shortened by 11 bases and J by 4 bases, with 23 bases between the two germline ends. This CDR3 spans 15 amino acids. The germline CDR1 and CDR2 sequences are MDHEN and SYDVKM. For each subset, genomic DNA was distributed in equal portions over several immunoSEQ plates. Clones were sequenced by immunoSEQ multiplex PCR, and TCRdb holds only the in-frame ones, with some missing. The data hold 850,000 to 1,200,000 clones, with about 77% observed a single time. This clone was counted ten times or more. The antigen remains unidentified. Different DNA sequences within this sample yield the same CDR3. The split of CD4+ cells yielded CD45RA+ naive and CD45RA-negative memory subsets.

The sequencing sample was made of memory CD4+ T cells sorted from blood. Subset here: CD45RA-negative fraction. The receptor was derived from a man aged 18 to 30 in good health. The V gene is TRBV28, the J gene TRBJ1-2, with a possible D match to TRBD1 (5 bases). The CDR3: CAAGAPGAPRYGYTF. The CDR3 DNA sequence: TGTGCCGCCGGGGCGCCGGGAGCTCCCCGCTATGGCTACACCTTC.